Below, 9 T cell receptor beta chains from the same sample are listed, as sequenced in a study of T cell repertoires in cytomegalovirus infection. A single record per CDR3 protein comes from TCRdb applying MiXCR to the reads. The repertoire has about 920,000 distinct CDR3 sequences, 30% to 40% of them found once; the top ten carry 13%. These receptors have no known antigen. The sequences come from cultured CD8+ T cells from PBMCs, collected from culture after CMV antigen stimulation. These receptors all stem from a human donor in good health (CMV status not recorded). Some clones in this sample may be carry-over from other donors' samples.

This clonotype was picked up a small number of times. Here the CDR3 omits its conserved ending phenylalanine or tryptophan, so a read error is the likely source. It is unclear where the CDR3 begins or ends on the DNA, so no DNA is shown, and the CDR3 is as TCRdb lists it. V usage is TRBV19 and J usage is TRBJ2-4; the table's D call, TRBD1, was not checked against the DNA. Termini included, the CDR3 measures 12 amino acids. Germline V gene lookup returns CDR1 LNHDA and CDR2 SQIVND (reference sequence). The CDR3 sequence is CASSLGTDSLVL.

With regard to this clonotype: Just one base apart from a much larger clone, this may be a read error. The chain is built from TRBV4-2 and TRBJ2-3; D not certain. The V end was cut by 0 bases, the J end by 4 bases, with 11 bases between. There are 15 residues in the CDR3. Per the germline V gene, CDR1 is LGHNA and CDR2 is YNFKEQ. The CDR3 bases are TGTGCCAGCAGCCAAGAGATGGGCGTCGCAGATACGCAGTATTTT. Translating gives CASSQEMGVADTQYF.

The chain carries TRBV6-5 and TRBJ2-1; D is perhaps TRBD1 or TRBD2 (6 bases each). This CDR3 comprises 14 residues. Per the germline V gene, CDR1 is MNHEY and CDR2 is SVGAGI. V dropped 7 bases and J dropped 4 bases, with 14 bases sitting between them. This CDR3 reads CASNRGTIYNEQFF. The DNA of the CDR3 is TGTGCCAGCAATCGGGGGACAATATACAATGAGCAGTTCTTC.

This clonotype appeared once. The chain uses TRBV5-1 and TRBJ2-1, with 8 bases that match TRBD2. V trimming: 1 base; J trimming: 8 bases; junction bases outside the gene matches: 8. Germline lookup yields CDR1 SGHRS and CDR2 YFSETQ. The CDR3 contains 15 residues. CDR3 region: CASSLRGGEVHEQFF. In DNA form, the CDR3 reads TGCGCCAGCAGCTTGCGGGGGGGCGAGGTGCATGAGCAGTTCTTC.

At least ten counts were recorded for this clonotype. The rearrangement uses TRBV7-9 and TRBJ1-2; TRBD1 matches 9 bases. Per the germline V gene, CDR1 is SEHNR and CDR2 is FQNEAQ (reference sequence). Trimming cost V 7 bases and J 4 bases; bases outside gene matches: 7. The CDR3 covers 14 residues. The DNA for the CDR3 is TGTGCCAGCATGGGGACAGGGCCTAGCTATGGCTACACCTTC. Amino acids: CASMGTGPSYGYTF.

At least ten counts were recorded for this clonotype. The chain has TRBV28 and TRBJ1-2; TRBD1 matches 8 bases. This CDR3 comprises 15 residues. The V and J ends lost 6 bases and 6 bases, in that order; junction bases with no gene match: 12. Germline CDR1 is MDHEN and CDR2 is SYDVKM. The CDR3: CASSPRGRGHDGYTF. The CDR3 DNA reads as TGTGCCAGCAGCCCTCGGGGCAGGGGGCACGATGGCTACACCTTC.

This clonotype was counted only a few times. The J gene is TRBJ2-3, the V gene TRBV6-6; TRBD2 aligns across 13 bases. V was pared by 5 bases and J by 4 bases, with 6 bases of the junction left unmatched. The CDR3 is made up of 16 amino acids. Looked up from germline, CDR1 is MNHNY and CDR2 is SVGAGI (reference sequence). The CDR3 loop reads CASSTTSGGASDTQYF. The CDR3 coding sequence is TGTGCCAGCAGTACTACTAGCGGGGGGGCATCAGATACGCAGTATTTT.

The chain uses TRBV27 and TRBJ1-2, with D possibly being TRBD1 (6 bases). The V end lost 2 bases, the J end lost 4 bases, and 11 bases lay between the germline ends. The CDR3 contains 14 residues. Germline V gene lookup returns CDR1 MNHEY and CDR2 SMNVEV (reference sequence). The CDR3 sequence: CASSLTGGPYGYTF. In DNA, the CDR3 is TGTGCCAGCAGTTTAACCGGGGGCCCCTATGGCTACACCTTC.

This clonotype was recorded a few times. V and J are TRBV6-4 and TRBJ1-1, with TRBD1 identical over 7 bases. After removal of 5 bases from V and 3 bases from J, the junction contained 9 bases not matched to a gene. Germline values: CDR1 MRHNA, CDR2 SNTAGT. CDR3 size: 15 residues. Written as DNA, the CDR3 is TGTGCCAGCAGTTCCACCACACAGGGGTACACTGAAGCTTTCTTT. It yields the protein CASSSTTQGYTEAFF.